Below are 22 T cell receptor beta chains sequenced from a single sample in a study of blood T cell repertoires in COVID-19. Libraries were prepared by immunoSEQ multiplex PCR; TCRdb keeps only in-frame clonotypes and omits some of them. The data contain 75,000 to 95,000 clones, roughly 90% of them singletons. The sample consisted of peripheral blood. The receptors derive from a man aged 55-75 years with acute or convalescent COVID-19.

This clone was seen a single time. V is TRBV4-2 and J is TRBJ2-2; a possible D gene is TRBD2 (5 bases). The CDR3 runs to 17 residues. The germline gives CDR1 LGHNA, CDR2 YNFKEQ. Trimming shortened V by 0 bases and J by 3 bases, and 14 bases separated the two germline ends. CDR3 DNA: TGTGCCAGCAGCCAAGATGTCCCGGGATCTGACACCGGGGAGCTGTTTTTT. As protein: CASSQDVPGSDTGELFF.

The genes are TRBV5-4 and TRBJ1-1, with a weak D call TRBD1 (5 bases). Germline CDR1 SGHNT, CDR2 YYREEE (reference sequence). The CDR3 contains 13 residues. Trimming stripped 4 bases from V and 6 bases from J, with 13 bases between. The CDR3 protein is CASSPDSEAEAFF. CDR3 nucleotides: TGTGCCAGCAGCCCAGACAGTGAAGCTGAAGCTTTCTTT.

The V and J genes are TRBV6-5 and TRBJ2-2; 9 bases line up with TRBD2. The germline gives CDR1 MNHEY, CDR2 SVGAGI. The V segment lost 2 bases and the J segment 3 bases; nucleotides outside the gene matches: 1. This CDR3 contains 15 residues. CDR3 nucleotides: TGTGCCAGCAGTTACGGACTAGCGCACACCGGGGAGCTGTTTTTT. It is translated as CASSYGLAHTGELFF.

A single count supports this clone. The CDR3 DNA reads as TGCGCCAGCAGCCAACGACTAGCGGGAGGGGTCGGTGAGCAGTTCTTC. This codes for CASSQRLAGGVGEQFF. This chain uses TRBV4-3 with TRBJ2-1, with 14 positions matching TRBD2. This CDR3 is 16 amino acids long. The germline V gene has CDR1 LGHNA and CDR2 YSLEER. The V and J ends lost 2 bases and 9 bases, in that order; junction bases with no gene match: 6.

The rearrangement joins TRBV7-2 to TRBJ1-5, with D perhaps TRBD1 (6 bases). This CDR3 is built from 16 residues. Trimming cost V 3 bases and J 1 base, with 13 bases left between them. The germline V gene encodes CDR1 SGHTA and CDR2 FQGNSA. DNA for the CDR3: TGTGCCAGCAGCTTCAGGGGCGTGGGAAGCAATCAGCCCCAGCATTTT. Its protein is CASSFRGVGSNQPQHF.

This clone appeared a single time. V and J are TRBV5-1 and TRBJ2-7, with D hard to call. The V end was cut by 0 bases, the J end by 0 bases, with 7 bases between. This CDR3 region has 14 residues. The germline CDR1 and CDR2 sequences are SGHRS and YFSETQ. The CDR3 here is CASSLDSSSYEQYF. In DNA form, the CDR3 reads TGCGCCAGCAGCTTGGACTCGAGCTCCTACGAGCAGTACTTC.

This sequence joins TRBV7-3 and TRBJ2-1; 8 bases align to TRBD1. The V gene's germline CDR1 is SGHTA and CDR2 FQGTGA. After removal of 5 bases from V and 5 bases from J, the junction contained 2 bases not matched to a gene. The CDR3 length is 13 residues. The CDR3 DNA is TGTGCCAGCAGCCCGGACAGGGACAATGAGCAGTTCTTC. Protein product: CASSPDRDNEQFF.

The chain is built from TRBV6-5 and TRBJ1-6, with D tentatively TRBD1 (6 bases). The CDR3 covers 16 residues. Germline V gene sequence: CDR1 MNHEY, CDR2 SVGAGI. Trimming took off 0 bases at V and 7 bases at J, with 13 bases between the two ends. This CDR3 is CASSYSGQGRNSPLHF. The DNA of the CDR3 is TGTGCCAGCAGTTACTCAGGGCAGGGGCGCAATTCACCCCTCCACTTT.

The V call is TRBV10-3, the J call TRBJ2-7; 12 bases fit TRBD2. V dropped 6 bases and J dropped 6; count of bases not matched to a gene: 6. Germline V CDR1 and CDR2: ENHRY, SYGVKD. This CDR3 comprises 14 residues. CDR3 protein: CAISERTSGIEQYF. CDR3 bases: TGTGCCATCAGCGAGAGGACTAGCGGGATCGAGCAGTACTTC.

A single count supports this clone. This rearrangement joins TRBV19 to TRBJ2-1; perhaps TRBD2 as D (5 bases). This CDR3 has 13 amino acids. Trimming removed 4 bases at V and 7 bases at J, with 11 bases between. Germline loops: CDR1 LNHDA, CDR2 SQIVND (reference sequence). CDR3 nucleotides: TGTGCCAGTAGTAGCGGGTGGTCGAATGAGCAGTTCTTC. Its translation: CASSSGWSNEQFF.

The chain employs TRBV10-1 and TRBJ2-1; 9 positions match TRBD2. This CDR3 comprises 14 residues. Looked up from germline, CDR1 is WNHNN and CDR2 is SYGVQD (reference sequence). V shed 6 bases and J 4 bases; nucleotides not matched to a gene: 4. In DNA, the CDR3 is TGCGCCAGCAGCAGACTAGCGGTTTACAATGAGCAGTTCTTC. Protein sequence: CASSRLAVYNEQFF.

This sequence joins TRBV7-9 and TRBJ2-2; D not resolved. The germline V and J ends were trimmed by 5 bases and 10 bases, with 11 bases remaining between them. This CDR3 region has 12 residues. The germline gives CDR1 SEHNR, CDR2 FQNEAQ (reference sequence). The CDR3 DNA reads as TGTGCCAGCAGCCCCAACTACGAGGAGCTGTTTTTT. Its protein is CASSPNYEELFF.

This sequence joins TRBV6-1 and TRBJ1-4, with D unclear. The CDR3 totals 15 residues. From germline, CDR1 is MNHNS and CDR2 SASEGT. Trimming shortened V by 0 bases and J by 0 bases, and 5 bases separated the two germline ends. The CDR3 bases are TGTGCCAGCAGTGAAGCTGGAGCAACTAATGAAAAACTGTTTTTT. Translation gives CASSEAGATNEKLFF.

The chain is built from TRBV27 and TRBJ2-2, with 10 nucleotides matching TRBD2. The CDR3 extends over 17 amino acids. Germline CDR1 and CDR2: MNHEY and SMNVEV (reference sequence). J gave up 9 bases and V 5 bases, and 15 bases lay outside the gene matches. The CDR3 reads CASSHLSSGRASRELFF. In DNA form, the CDR3 reads TGTGCCAGCAGTCATCTTTCCAGCGGGAGGGCCTCTCGGGAGCTGTTTTTT.

The genes are TRBV28 and TRBJ1-2; the D gene is possibly TRBD1 (5 bases). V lost 4 bases and J lost 0, with 12 bases in between. The germline V gene has CDR1 MDHEN and CDR2 SYDVKM. This CDR3 has 15 residues. The CDR3 DNA follows: TGTGCCAGCAGTTCAGAGACAGCAGCTAACTATGGCTACACCTTC. Encoded protein: CASSSETAANYGYTF.

V usage is TRBV27 and J usage is TRBJ2-5; D may be TRBD1 (6 bases). Deletions cut 6 bases from V and 7 bases from J, with 18 bases between. The length of the CDR3 is 14 residues. Germline CDR1 and CDR2: MNHEY and SMNVEV (reference sequence). CDR3 sequence: CASSPLQGAGTQYF. The CDR3 DNA sequence: TGTGCCAGCAGCCCTCTACAGGGAGCCGGGACCCAGTACTTC.

CDR3 region: CASKPVDRGVNEQFF. In nucleotides, the CDR3 is TGTGCCAGCAAACCTGTGGACCGCGGGGTCAATGAGCAGTTCTTC. The chain links TRBV28 to TRBJ2-1; tentative D call: TRBD2 (6 bases). Germline V CDR1 and CDR2: MDHEN, SYDVKM. This CDR3 has 15 residues. Trimming pared 7 bases from V and 6 bases from J, leaving 19 bases between.

This clone turned up a few times. V and J are TRBV28 and TRBJ1-4, with 12 bases aligning to TRBD1. The J segment lost 4 bases and the V segment lost 4 bases, leaving 10 bases of the junction unmatched. The length of the CDR3 is 18 residues. The V gene's germline CDR1 is MDHEN and CDR2 SYDVKM. The CDR3 DNA reads as TGTGCCAGCAGTTCCGGCGGGACAGGGGGCCGGCTTAATGAAAAACTGTTTTTT. This sequence encodes CASSSGGTGGRLNEKLFF.

J is TRBJ2-2 and V is TRBV19, with D maybe TRBD2 (6 bases). This CDR3 is built from 13 residues. Germline V lookup: CDR1 LNHDA, CDR2 SQIVND (reference sequence). V lost 10 bases to trimming and J lost 0 bases, with 9 bases between them. The CDR3 region is CATRLANTGELFF. For the CDR3, the DNA is TGTGCCACCCGACTAGCGAACACCGGGGAGCTGTTTTTT.

This clone has a single count. This rearrangement joins TRBV27 to TRBJ1-5; 10 bases are shared with TRBD1. CDR1 and CDR2 (germline): MNHEY, SMNVEV (reference sequence). Losses at the gene ends were 6 bases for V and 1 base for J; bases not matched to a gene: 6. The CDR3 is 16 residues long. The CDR3 DNA sequence: TGTGCCAGCAGCAGGACAGGGGGGTTGAGCAATCAGCCCCAGCATTTT. Translated: CASSRTGGLSNQPQHF.

V and J are TRBV5-1 and TRBJ1-6; D gene uncertain. Per germline, CDR1 SGHRS and CDR2 YFSETQ. V dropped 0 bases and J dropped 10 bases, with 14 bases sitting between them. This CDR3 region has 15 residues. The CDR3 spells CASSLAALGVSPLHF. CDR3 sequence (DNA): TGCGCCAGCAGCTTGGCCGCATTGGGAGTCTCACCCCTCCACTTT. Full variable domain (rest looked up from reference TRBV5-1 and TRBJ1-6): KAGVTQTPRYLIKTRGQQVTLSCSPISGHRSVSWYQQTPGQGLQFLFEYFSETQRNKGNFPGRFSGRQFSNSRSEMNVSTLELGDSALYLCASSLAALGVSPLHFGNGTRLTVT.

The chain combines TRBV11-2 with TRBJ1-5; D is possibly TRBD1 (6 bases). CDR1 is SGHAT, CDR2 FQNNGV, per germline. The CDR3 extends over 18 amino acids. V lost 4 bases and J 1 base, leaving 20 bases between the germline ends. The CDR3 loop is CASSSVTRRQASNQPQHF. DNA for the CDR3: TGTGCCAGCAGCTCCGTTACCCGCCGACAGGCGAGCAATCAGCCCCAGCATTTT.